This T cell receptor (beta chain) was found in a study of T cells in Graves' hyperthyroidism and ophthalmopathy. Study at large: It was at initial diagnosis, before any treatment, that peripheral blood was collected.

Study-wide results and limits: Through a model of 13 V-J features, ophthalmopathy was separated from stable hyperthyroidism.

A note on this clonotype: The antigen remains undetermined.

The V segment lost 4 bases and the J segment 4 bases; nucleotides outside the gene matches: 8. This CDR3 comprises 15 residues. From germline, CDR1 is SGHRS and CDR2 YFSETQ. Amplification of TCR beta CDR3 regions used RNA as the template. The HTBI primer set was used in a first-round RT-PCR of the TCR CDR3. TCRdb passed the multiplex PCR reads through MiXCR, listing each CDR3 protein once. The sample has about 560,000 distinct CDR3 sequences, about a sixth seen once. Clinical symptoms, serum thyroxine and TRAb, thyroid ultrasound and orbital computed tomography together formed the diagnostic basis. The origin of this receptor is a woman aged 18-29 years with Graves' hyperthyroidism. This sequence joins TRBV5-1 and TRBJ2-7; the match to TRBD1 covers 10 bases. Sequencing used blood. Written as DNA, the CDR3 is TGCGCCAGCAGCCCACTCTTGGGACAGGGGTACGAGCAGTACTTC. It translates to CASSPLLGQGYEQYF. Complete variable domain (other parts from reference TRBV5-1 and TRBJ2-7): KAGVTQTPRYLIKTRGQQVTLSCSPISGHRSVSWYQQTPGQGLQFLFEYFSETQRNKGNFPGRFSGRQFSNSRSEMNVSTLELGDSALYLCASSPLLGQGYEQYFGPGTRLTVT.